This paragraph reports one T cell receptor beta chain. Its antigen is not yet known. One base away there is no much larger clone; base qualities are not given. The cohort consisted of approximately 670 healthy bone marrow donors. All cohort members were sampled while nominally healthy, although unrecorded immune exposures were likely present. CMV serostatus was recorded as positive for about 300 and negative for about half of the roughly 700 cohort members, whereas no CMV serostatus was recorded for the donor in question. A peripheral blood sample was collected from each donor, and TCR beta sequencing was performed on peripheral blood mononuclear cells. Genomic DNA was extracted from the blood cell samples with the Qiagen DNeasy Blood Extraction Kit. Library preparation was by the immunoSEQ multiplex PCR assay. For the multiplex PCR, a mixture combining 60 forward primers for TCR Vbeta segments and 13 reverse primers for TCR Jbeta segments was used. A multiplex PCR assay on genomic DNA amplified the CDR3 region of rearranged TCR beta genes. The Illumina HiSeq System was used to sequence the amplified TCR beta libraries as 87-base-pair reads. Turning to the authors' computational methods: A later analysis tallied roughly 76 million unique TCR beta chains across the 640 or so repertoires, and roughly 11 million of those chains were shared by two or more donors. To remove PCR and sequencing errors, raw reads were error-corrected and collapsed into unique sequences using a nearest-neighbor algorithm that merged closely related sequences. CDR3 sequences were aligned to IMGT reference sequences to assign V, D and J gene segments. For a sequence to be retained, at least a six-nucleotide match to both a V gene segment and a J gene segment was required. Rearrangements were classified as productive when the CDR3 lacked stop codons and remained in frame with V and J, and all other rearrangements were classified as non-productive. CDR3 was defined by IMGT convention, running from the second conserved V-encoded cysteine to the conserved J-encoded phenylalanine. The earlier analysis of about 500 of the donors excluded sequences that lacked an unambiguous match to a single V gene segment. An earlier analysis of a few hundred of the donors called V segments functional above 56.7% productive rearrangements and segregating when the between-donor standard deviation exceeded 5%. A statistical classification framework was built for diagnosing cytomegalovirus status from the catalog of TCR beta chain sequences. In a later analysis, V and J genes were assigned by comparing TCR nucleotide sequences against IMGT/GENE-DB human TR gene sequences. A later analysis assigned CDR3 sequences and most-parsimonious VDJ recombination scenarios with the TCRdist pipeline. In a later analysis, every TCR beta chain was defined by the combination of its CDR3 amino acid sequence and its V-gene family, and reads without a unique V-gene family were dropped. A later analysis removed 550 to 650 highly shared, low-generation-probability nucleotide sequences to deal with suspected cross-contamination and a sequencing artifact. In a later analysis, a clonal expansion index for each public chain was calculated from normalized within-repertoire ranks of inferred template counts. In a later analysis, generation probabilities were computed with a VDJ recombination model fitted to out-of-frame rearrangements, and the resulting probabilities were checked against IGoR. In a later analysis, TCR-TCR, TCR-HLA and TCR-CMV co-occurrence was scored with hypergeometric tests, and a repertoire-size bias correction was applied to TCR pairs. To estimate false discovery rates, a later analysis permuted the HLA or CMV assignments 20 times. In a later analysis, co-occurring TCRs were grouped using DBSCAN, with TCRdist sequence similarity added in when clustering inside HLA-allele-positive subsets. Repertoires with fewer than 30,000 or more than 120,000 public chains were left out of co-occurrence clustering, as were five repertoires with anomalous nucleotide sharing. Imported from immuneACCESS, the table was reduced by TCRdb to in-frame sequences with V and J called. These copies leave out some clones; in studies compared against another copy, an unresolved V gene accounts for under half, and the cause of the remainder is not known. For V, J and clone size, that table is used; D and trimming come from the DNA. This sample comprises 120,000 or so clones, 80% of them detected only once. The top ten hold approximately 0.93% of the sample.

This specimen comes from a study of cytomegalovirus exposure and HLA in healthy donors (dated by TCRdb to about 2017). Regarding the study in general: An earlier analysis of a few hundred of the donors reported over 250 Gb of sequence data and around 100 million unique TCR beta sequences obtained from some 200 million T cells. In an earlier analysis of roughly 600 of the donors, high-throughput TCR beta sequencing was used to judge whether each TCR beta V gene segment behaved as functional or pseudogenic. About 5 DR-DQ haplotypes were handled as single units for association and clustering, since linkage in the cohort was strong. The study combined high-throughput TCR immunosequencing, statistical association of individual TCRs with disease status, and machine learning to predict cytomegalovirus infection status. The later analysis used no new phenotypic data to find candidate immune exposures, relying instead on TCR beta sequences and their occurrence across donors. Around 320 gigabases of sequencing data and roughly 90 million unique TCR sequences were included in an early release covering under 650 HLA-typed donors. The T cell repertoires of around 730 subjects were profiled by immunosequencing and related to cytomegalovirus serostatus. The study aimed to test whether signatures of past pathogen exposure could be identified by cataloging public T cell receptors. The genetic ancestry cluster associated with self-reported Caucasian donors included about four fifths of the roughly 400 genotyped donors. Across approximately 400 genotyped donors of the cohort, an average of roughly 250,000 unique TCR beta nucleotide sequences per donor were sequenced, and roughly 20% of those sequences were non-productive. Typing coverage differed by locus: A, B, C, DRB1 and DQB1 were typed in roughly 620-640 donors, DQA1 in 500 to 550, DPA1 in around 610, and DPB1 in roughly 450. Alongside the repertoire data, information on donor age, sex, ethnicity and CMV serostatus was compiled. All discovery cohort repertoires had been generated using a single sequencing platform. To study patterns of TCR occurrence, a later analysis re-analyzed previously published TCR beta repertoires from around 660 donors and added high-resolution HLA genotyping. Besides the first cohort of more than 650 subjects, a separate validation cohort made up of 120 different subjects was used. Both class I and class II loci were covered by HLA typing, at four-digit resolution. Genome-wide SNP genotypes for about 60% of the 666 donors were used in a later genetic analysis, which treated that subset as a discovery cohort. Beyond this particular receptor, the publication reports: In a later analysis, the rate of TCR association differed among HLA loci, with DRB1 alleles having the most associated TCRs and HLA-C alleles having the fewest. Because counts were too low, roughly 16 rarely observed V segments, including chromosome 9 orphons, were left out of the earlier analysis of some 600 of the donors. A further reported finding was that TCR beta sequences accurately predicted the HLA-A and HLA-B alleles for most subjects in the first cohort. Because the 87-base-pair reads could not distinguish some IMGT-functional V segments, including TRBV6-2 and TRBV6-3, those segments were excluded. The authors suggested that the approach could potentially be extended to other disease states and immunological phenotypes. The cohort was sequenced for TCR beta chains only, and without alpha or paired-chain data the features that could be detected were limited. In a later analysis, around 15,000 TCR beta sequences were associated with specific HLA alleles at a false discovery rate of 0.05. Sequencing depth was assumed to be roughly uniform across donors in the presence/absence analyses, though that assumption may not hold. Compared with equally common non-associated chains, HLA-associated TCR beta chains in a later analysis were more clonally expanded and had lower generation probabilities. In an earlier analysis of fewer than 750 of the donors, most TCR beta V segments were observed in productive rearrangements about 90% or about 30% of the time, broadly matching IMGT annotations. CMV serostatus was the only immune exposure information available for the cohort. Across donors, most TCR sequences were observed very rarely, whereas some public TCRs were present in many individuals. In a later analysis, most CMV-associated TCR beta chains were found to appear HLA-restricted, with HLA associations seemingly driven largely by CMV exposure. Correlated functional status among segregating V segments might be attributable to linkage disequilibrium, but an unknown experimental factor could not be ruled out. A group of highly shared sequence variants was considered likely to be a technical artifact of the sequencing pipeline. V-gene and J-gene trimming of TCR beta chains was associated with a missense DCLRE1C variant in a later genetic analysis, and the association was replicated in an independent cohort. When HLA alleles, especially DR and DQ, strongly co-occurred, TCR associations were difficult to assign to individual alleles. In the study, some 160 TCR beta chains were listed as associated with cytomegalovirus. The classifier was reported to diagnose cytomegalovirus status with high specificity and sensitivity in both the original and validation cohorts. HLA typing was unavailable for some donors at each locus, so association tests used only the typed subset. Compared with the approximately 710-donor mean, donors in an Asian-associated ancestry cluster had fewer N-insertions in productive TCRs, according to a later genetic analysis. In vitro tests confirmed that a few of the cytomegalovirus-associated TCR beta chains recognize cytomegalovirus antigens. According to a later analysis, parvovirus B19, influenza, CMV and Epstein-Barr virus appeared linked to several top co-occurrence clusters.

The V end gives up 2 bases and the J end 3 bases, leaving 9 bases in the junction not matched to a gene. Via the germline V gene, CDR1 is WSHSY and CDR2 SAAADI. Inclusive of the bounding cysteine and phenylalanine, the CDR3 is 18 residues long. The sequence is cut down to CDR3 DNA, 54 bases in frame from base 1. Sample: PBMCs. This sequence originates from a human donor in good health. Recombination linked TRBV10-2 to TRBJ2-1, with 11 junctional bases fitting TRBD2. The DNA sequence reads TGCGCCAGCAGTGAGAGAGTTCGACTAGCGGGGAACTACAATGAGCAGTTCTTC. Protein translation: CASSERVRLAGNYNEQFF.